The sequence of this T cell receptor beta chain was determined in a study of blood T cell repertoires in COVID-19. The CDR3 consists of 17 residues. Germline V gene sequence: CDR1 SGHRS, CDR2 YFSETQ. Losses at the gene ends were 4 bases for V and 1 base for J; bases not matched to a gene: 10. How the authors handled the data: Reference gene primer amplification gave estimated nucleated cell counts. Libraries were prepared by immunoSEQ multiplex PCR; TCRdb keeps only in-frame clonotypes and omits some of them. That table supplies the V and J calls and clone size; D and trimming were determined from the DNA. This sample carries about 300,000 clones, around nine tenths of them seen once, and the ten largest clones take 1.3%.

The TCR originated in a man in his sixties or seventies with acute or convalescent COVID-19. The genes are TRBV5-1 and TRBJ2-2; 7 nucleotides line up with TRBD1. The sample taken for sequencing was peripheral blood. The CDR3 region is CASSPQGESLNTGELFF. Written as DNA, the CDR3 is TGCGCCAGCAGCCCTCAGGGGGAGTCGCTGAACACCGGGGAGCTGTTTTTT.